This TCR beta chain was documented in a study of control samples from healthy donors and cancer patients (dated by TCRdb to about 2020). This clone occurred once. Its antigen is not yet known. Base quality data are lacking; no much larger clone is found one base away. Libraries were constructed by the immunoSEQ multiplex PCR assay. TCRdb obtained this table from immuneACCESS and retained in-frame rearrangements with V and J assigned. These tables miss some clones; where compared with another copy, unresolved V genes account for less than half of the shortfall, and the remainder is unexplained. For this sample the table gives about 86,000 clones, of which roughly 93% were detected only once. Of the sample, about 1.5% is held by the ten largest clones. Trimming leaves V shorter by 8 bases and J shorter by 3 bases, with the junction holding 9 bases beyond the gene matches. The germline V gene gives CDR1 as SNHLY and CDR2 as FYNNEI. The CDR3 contains 15 residues, cysteine and phenylalanine counted. Only CDR3 DNA is held: 45 bases, read in frame from base 1.

The receptor was derived from a woman in her 30s in good health. The sequenced material came from blood. The sequence is built from TRBV2 and TRBJ1-5; TRBD1 fits 8 bases in the junction. The DNA is as follows: TGTGCCAGCGCTCGGGACAGGACCTTCAATCAGCCCCAGCATTTT. This gives the protein CASARDRTFNQPQHF.